This TCR beta chain was profiled in a study of blood T cells in healthy people across ages. Study background: There was about one barcoded beta molecule captured by template switching per two T cells.

A sample-barcoded 5' primer and a J-beta primer mix were used in a second PCR of roughly 6 to 11 cycles. A tag from a template-switch adaptor with 12 random nucleotides marked each cDNA molecule. Every sample gave at least 2.5 million paired-end reads containing CDR3. TCRdb used MiXCR to reprocess the 5' RACE reads, holding one entry per CDR3 protein. The table includes nearly 1 million distinct CDR3 sequences, roughly 47% detected once. V shed 3 bases and J 2 bases; nucleotides not matched to a gene: 5. This CDR3 spans 15 amino acids. CDR1 is SGDLS and CDR2 is YYNGEE in the germline V gene. The source is a woman aged 60-70 years in good health. Sample: blood. The chain has TRBV9 and TRBJ1-2; 9 bases align to TRBD1. CDR3 residues: CASSAYGQGNYGYTF. The CDR3 DNA reads as TGTGCCAGCAGCGCCTACGGACAGGGGAACTATGGCTACACCTTC. The full variable domain, rest sourced from reference TRBV9 and TRBJ1-2, is DSGVTQTPKHLITATGQRVTLRCSPRSGDLSVYWYQQSLDQGLQFLIQYYNGEERAKGNILERFSAQQFPDLHSELNLSSLELGDSALYFCASSAYGQGNYGYTFGSGTRLTVV.